This passage covers 3 T cell receptor beta chains from one sample sequenced in a study of molecular identifiers for immune sequencing clone quantification. MiXCR was run by TCRdb on the PCR reads, yielding one entry per CDR3 protein. The top ten hold roughly 0.9% of the sample, which has about 640,000 distinct CDR3 sequences, 15% to 20% seen once. Material for sequencing was naive CD8+ T cells from blood, with Jurkat cell RNA spiked in. Noted subset: FACS-sorted CD8+CD4-CCR7+CD45RA+ naive T cells. Every receptor here comes from a human donor in good health. Some libraries in this study had Jurkat cell RNA spiked in.

Comments on this clonotype: Since a much larger clone is just one base distant, this may be a read error. The chain is built from TRBV9 and TRBJ2-5; TRBD1 or TRBD2 may be the D gene (5 bases each). Per germline, CDR1 SGDLS and CDR2 YYNGEE. CDR3 length equals 14 residues. The CDR3 bases are TGTGCCAGCAGCGTAGCTCAGGGACGAGAGACCCGGTACTTC. This codes for CASSVAQGRETRYF.

The chain is built from TRBV30 and TRBJ1-5; the D is unclear. The germline V and J ends were trimmed by 4 bases and 5 bases, with 15 bases remaining between them. The CDR3 runs to 14 residues. Germline V gene data show CDR1 as GTSNPN and CDR2 as SVGIG (reference sequence). CDR3 region: CAWIVGRFDQPQHF. The CDR3 DNA reads as TGTGCCTGGATCGTCGGGAGGTTTGATCAGCCCCAGCATTTT.

This clonotype was seen only a few times. The gene calls are TRBV5-1 and TRBJ2-7; D might be TRBD1 or TRBD2, each matching 6 bases. Germline CDR1 and CDR2: SGHRS and YFSETQ. The CDR3 consists of 16 residues. V was clipped by 4 bases and J by 5 bases, with 22 bases between them. The CDR3 DNA is TGCGCCAGCAGCCCTCGGGTCGGGGGACACAGAAACGAGCAGTACTTC. It codes for CASSPRVGGHRNEQYF.